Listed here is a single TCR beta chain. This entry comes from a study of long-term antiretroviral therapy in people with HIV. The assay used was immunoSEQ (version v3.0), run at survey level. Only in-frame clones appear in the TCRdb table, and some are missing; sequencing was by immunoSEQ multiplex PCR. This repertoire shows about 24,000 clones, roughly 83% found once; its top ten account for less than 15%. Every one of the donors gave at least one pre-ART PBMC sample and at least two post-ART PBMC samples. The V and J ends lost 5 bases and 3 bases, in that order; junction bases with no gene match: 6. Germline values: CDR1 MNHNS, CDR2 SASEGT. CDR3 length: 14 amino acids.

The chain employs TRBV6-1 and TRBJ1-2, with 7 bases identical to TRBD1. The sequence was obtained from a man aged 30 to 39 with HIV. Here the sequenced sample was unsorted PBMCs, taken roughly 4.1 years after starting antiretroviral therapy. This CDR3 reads CASSIGTAYYGYTF. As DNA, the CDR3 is TGTGCCAGCAGTATAGGGACAGCCTACTATGGCTACACCTTC.